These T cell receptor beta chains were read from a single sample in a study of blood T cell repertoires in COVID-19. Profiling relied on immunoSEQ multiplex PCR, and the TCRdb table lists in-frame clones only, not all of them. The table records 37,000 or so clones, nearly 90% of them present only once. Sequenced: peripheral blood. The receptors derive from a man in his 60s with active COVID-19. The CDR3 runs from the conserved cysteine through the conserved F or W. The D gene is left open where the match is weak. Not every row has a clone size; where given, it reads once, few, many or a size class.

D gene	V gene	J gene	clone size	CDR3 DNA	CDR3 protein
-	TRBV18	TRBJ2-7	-	TGTGCCAGCTCACAAGAGGGCGGAACTTACTCCTACGAGCAGTACTTC	CASSQEGGTYSYEQYF
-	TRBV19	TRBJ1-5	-	TGTGCCAGTAGCCACCCCGGGGGGTGGCTTCAGCCCCAGCATTTT	CASSHPGGWLQPQHF
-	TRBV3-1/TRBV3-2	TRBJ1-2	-	TGTGCCAGCAGCCAAGTTGGGGGGAGGTCTGGCTACACCTTC	CASSQVGGRSGYTF
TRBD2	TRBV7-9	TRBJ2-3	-	TGTGCCAGCAGTCGAAACCCGAGTAGCGGGAGGGCAGATACGCAGTATTTT	CASSRNPSSGRADTQYF
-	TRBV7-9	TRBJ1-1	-	TGTGCCAGCAGCTTAGCTGGGGGCCCTGGGGGCACTGAAGCTTTCTTT	CASSLAGGPGGTEAFF
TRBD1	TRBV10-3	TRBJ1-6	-	TGTGCCATCAGTTTCACAGGGGACCCGTCACCCCTCCACTTT	CAISFTGDPSPLHF
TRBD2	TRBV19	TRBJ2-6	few	TGTGCCAGTAGTATAGATGCGGTCGGGCTAGCGGGAAACTCTGGGGCCAACGTCCTGACTTTC	CASSIDAVGLAGNSGANVLTF
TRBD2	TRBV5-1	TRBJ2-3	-	TGCGCCAGCAGCCTTGGGACTAGCGGGAGGAAGATAGATACGCAGTATTTT	CASSLGTSGRKIDTQYF
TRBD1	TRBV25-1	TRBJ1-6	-	TGTGCCAGCAGTGATACAGGGGATTCACCCCTCCACTTT	CASSDTGDSPLHF
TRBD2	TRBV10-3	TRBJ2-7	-	TGTGCCATTACGGGGGGGGAGCGATCCTACGAGCAGTACTTC	CAITGGERSYEQYF
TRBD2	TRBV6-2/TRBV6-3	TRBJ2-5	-	TGTGCCAGCAGTGGGCGTACCGGGACTAGCGGGAGAGGAGAGACCCAGTACTTC	CASSGRTGTSGRGETQYF
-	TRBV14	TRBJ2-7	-	TGTGCCAGCAGCCCGACTAGAACCATAAAGCAGTACTTC	CASSPTRTIKQYF
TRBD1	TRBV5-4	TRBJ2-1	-	TGTGCCAGCACCGGGACAGCTTACAATGAGCAGTTCTTC	CASTGTAYNEQFF
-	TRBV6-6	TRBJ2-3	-	TGTGCCAGCAGTTACGCTAGCATCCCAACCACAGATACGCAGTATTTT	CASSYASIPTTDTQYF
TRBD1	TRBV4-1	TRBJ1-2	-	TGCGCCAGCAGCCAAGGGGGGACAGGGGGTGGCTACACCTTC	CASSQGGTGGGYTF
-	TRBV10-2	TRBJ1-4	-	TGCGCCAGCAGTGAGAAGGAGAAGTTGGGGCAACTGTTTTTT	CASSEKEKLGQLFF
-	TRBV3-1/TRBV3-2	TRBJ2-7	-	TGTGCCAGCAGCCAAGACCCCGCGAGCTACGAGCAGTACTTC	CASSQDPASYEQYF
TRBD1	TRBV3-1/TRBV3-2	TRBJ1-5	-	TGTGCCAGCAGCCGGGACAGTAATCAGCCCCAGCATTTT	CASSRDSNQPQHF
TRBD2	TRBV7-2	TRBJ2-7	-	TGTGCCAGCAGCCCGGGGACTAGCGGGAGTGTGCAGTACTTC	CASSPGTSGSVQYF
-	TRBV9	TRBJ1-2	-	TGTGCCAGCAGCGTCCCATCAGGTGAGGGCAGGCCTCTCTATGGCTACACCTTC	CASSVPSGEGRPLYGYTF
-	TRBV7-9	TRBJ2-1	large	TGTGCCAGCAGCTCGACAGCTTTGAGCTCCTACAATGAGCAGTTCTTC	CASSSTALSSYNEQFF
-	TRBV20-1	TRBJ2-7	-	TGCAGTGTTCAAGGGGTATACGAGCAGTACTTC	CSVQGVYEQYF
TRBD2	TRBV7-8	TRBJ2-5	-	TGTGCCAGCAGCTTAACAGGACTAGATGAGACCCAGTACTTC	CASSLTGLDETQYF
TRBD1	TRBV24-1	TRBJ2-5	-	TGTGCCACCAGTGATCCCGGGACAGGGGAGACCCAGTACTTC	CATSDPGTGETQYF
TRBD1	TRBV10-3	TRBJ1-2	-	TGTGCCATCAGTGAGGCGCGGACAGGGGGTGGCTACACCTTC	CAISEARTGGGYTF
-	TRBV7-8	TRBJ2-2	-	TGTGCCAGCAGCTTGACTGTCACCGGGGAGCTGTTTTTT	CASSLTVTGELFF
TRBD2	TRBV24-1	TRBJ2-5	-	TGTGCCACCAGTGAAAGCGGGAGAGGAGAGACCCAGTACTTC	CATSESGRGETQYF
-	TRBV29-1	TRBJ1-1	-	TGCAGCGTTGTAGTCACTGAAGCTTTCTTT	CSVVVTEAFF
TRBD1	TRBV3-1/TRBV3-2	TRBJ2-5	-	TGTGCCAGCAGCCAAGACCCTACCCGGACAGGCCAAGAGACCCAGTACTTC	CASSQDPTRTGQETQYF
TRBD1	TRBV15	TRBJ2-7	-	TGTGCCACCAGCAGAGATCTTTGGGACAGCTCCTACGAGCAGTACTTC	CATSRDLWDSSYEQYF
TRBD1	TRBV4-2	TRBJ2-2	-	TGTGCCAGCAGCTTCACAGGGGGAGGCGCGAACACCGGGGAGCTGTTTTTT	CASSFTGGGANTGELFF
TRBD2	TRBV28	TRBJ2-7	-	TGTGCCAGCCACTTAGCGGGAGCTTTTAACGAGCAGTACTTC	CASHLAGAFNEQYF
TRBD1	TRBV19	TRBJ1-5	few	TGTGCCAGTAGTATACTTGGAGGGGGCGCGGGTCAGCCCCAGCATTTT	CASSILGGGAGQPQHF
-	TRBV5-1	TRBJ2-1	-	TGCGCCAGCAGCTTGGAACAGGGTGCCTACAATGAGCAGTTCTTC	CASSLEQGAYNEQFF
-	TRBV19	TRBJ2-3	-	TGTGCCAGTAAAGCGGAGGGACGCACAGATACGCAGTATTTT	CASKAEGRTDTQYF
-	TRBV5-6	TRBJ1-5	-	TGTGCCAGCAGCTTGTGGCGGGAAGACAGTCAGCCCCAGCATTTT	CASSLWREDSQPQHF
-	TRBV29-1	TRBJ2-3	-	TGCAGCGGAGGGAGCACAGATACGCAGTATTTT	CSGGSTDTQYF
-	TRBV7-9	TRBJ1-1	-	TGTGCCACCAATGGGGAGGGGACTGAAGCTTTCTTT	CATNGEGTEAFF
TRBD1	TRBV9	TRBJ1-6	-	TGTGCCAGCAGCCCGGGACAGGATAATTCACCCCTCCACTTT	CASSPGQDNSPLHF
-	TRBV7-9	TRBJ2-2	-	TGTGCCAGCAGCTTACTCCCAGGGGCCGGGGAGCTGTTTTTT	CASSLLPGAGELFF
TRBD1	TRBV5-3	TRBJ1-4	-	TGTGCCAGAAGCTCCACAGGGGGAATCTCGCAAGCAACTAATGAAAAACTGTTTTTT	CARSSTGGISQATNEKLFF
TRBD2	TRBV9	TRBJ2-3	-	TGTGCCAGCAGCGTAACTAGCGGAGGACGCACAGATACGCAGTATTTT	CASSVTSGGRTDTQYF